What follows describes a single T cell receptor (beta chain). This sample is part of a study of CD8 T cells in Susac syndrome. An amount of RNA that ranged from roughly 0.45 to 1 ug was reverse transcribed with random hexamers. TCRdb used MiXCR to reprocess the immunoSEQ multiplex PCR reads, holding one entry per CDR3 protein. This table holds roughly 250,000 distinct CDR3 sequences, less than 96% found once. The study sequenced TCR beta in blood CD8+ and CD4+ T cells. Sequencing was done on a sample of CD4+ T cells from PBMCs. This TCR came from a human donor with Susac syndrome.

The CDR3 protein is CATQRLSYNEQFF. The CDR3 DNA is TGTGCCACCCAGCGGCTATCCTACAATGAGCAGTTCTTC. The V call is TRBV6-5, the J call TRBJ2-1, with D possibly matching TRBD2 (5 bases). The CDR3 runs to 13 residues. The germline CDR1 and CDR2 sequences are MNHEY and SVGAGI. V lost 10 bases to trimming and J lost 1 base, with 11 bases between them.